This T cell receptor beta chain was documented in a study of early T cells in non-severe SARS-CoV-2 infection. Study background: Alpha and beta chains were unpaired, from unsorted whole-blood bulk RNA. Study-wide points: Clonotype matching in VDJdb favored anti-spike CD8 responses and did not capture private and CD4 specificities.

This clonotype was seen only a few times. Its antigen remains unidentified. The library protocol tagged individual cDNA molecules with unique molecular identifiers. TCRdb itself ran the 5' RACE reads through MiXCR, one entry per CDR3 protein. The sample holds about 60,000 distinct CDR3 sequences, around 8.7% seen once. The CDR3 consists of 16 residues. Germline lookup yields CDR1 SGHDT and CDR2 YYEEEE. The V and J ends lost 2 bases and 2 bases respectively, with 17 bases between them. Input material: whole blood. The TCR sequence derives from an adult who was a healthcare worker with PCR-confirmed SARS-CoV-2 infection or an uninfected control (not recorded which). The genes are TRBV5-6 and TRBJ2-7; D is uncertain. The CDR3 DNA is TGTGCCAGCAGCTTTTATGTCAGAGTGGCCACCTACGAGCAGTACTTC. It codes for CASSFYVRVATYEQYF.